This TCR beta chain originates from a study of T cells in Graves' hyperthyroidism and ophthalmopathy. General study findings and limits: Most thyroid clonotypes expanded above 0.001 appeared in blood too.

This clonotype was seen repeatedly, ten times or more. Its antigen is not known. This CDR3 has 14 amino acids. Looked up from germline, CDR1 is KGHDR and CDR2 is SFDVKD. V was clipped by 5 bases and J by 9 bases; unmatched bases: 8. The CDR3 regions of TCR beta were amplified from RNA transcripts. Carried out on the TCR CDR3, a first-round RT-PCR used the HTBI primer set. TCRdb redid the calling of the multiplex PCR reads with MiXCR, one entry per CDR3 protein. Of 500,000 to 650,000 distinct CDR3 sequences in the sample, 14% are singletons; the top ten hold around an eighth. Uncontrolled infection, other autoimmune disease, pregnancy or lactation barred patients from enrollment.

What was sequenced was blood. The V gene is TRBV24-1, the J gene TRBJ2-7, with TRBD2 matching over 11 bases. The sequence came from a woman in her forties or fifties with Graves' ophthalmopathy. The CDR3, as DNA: TGTGCCACCAGTGGGACTAGCGGGCTACGAGGGCAGTACTTC. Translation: CATSGTSGLRGQYF.